This T cell receptor beta chain was captured by sequencing in a study of T cells in Graves' hyperthyroidism and ophthalmopathy. Reasons for excluding patients were uncontrolled infection, other autoimmune disease, pregnancy or lactation. Authors of the study amplified TCR beta CDR3 regions from RNA transcripts. Initially, a first-round RT-PCR of the TCR CDR3 employed the HTBI primer set. TCRdb re-derived calls from the multiplex PCR reads in MiXCR, one entry per CDR3 protein. The sample consists of 600,000 or so distinct CDR3 sequences, 13% to 15% of them appearing once. Trimming removed 5 bases at V and 3 bases at J, with 19 bases between. This CDR3 has 16 amino acids. Looked up from germline, CDR1 is DFQATT and CDR2 is SNEGSKA (reference sequence).

This chain links TRBV20-1 with TRBJ2-2; tentative D call: TRBD2 (7 bases). Input material: blood. The receptor's source is a woman under 30 with Graves' ophthalmopathy. The CDR3 nucleotides read TGCAGTGCTCCGGGGGGTGGGACACCTGACACCGGGGAGCTGTTTTTT. This encodes CSAPGGGTPDTGELFF.